Presented here are 18 T cell receptor beta chains from one specimen sequenced in a study of OX40 agonist ivuxolimab in advanced cancers. Sequencing used immunoSEQ multiplex PCR; TCRdb keeps in-frame clones, though not all of them. Of 55,000 to 60,000 clones in the sample, about 85% are singletons; the top ten hold approximately 3%. The sequencing used CD4+ or CD8+ T cells sorted from blood, collected in a trial of the OX40 agonist ivuxolimab. The receptors shown here come from an adult with an advanced solid tumor such as melanoma, head and neck, liver or kidney cancer.

The chain uses TRBV4-3 and TRBJ2-7; 7 nucleotides line up with TRBD2. V lost 0 bases, J lost 6 bases, and 11 bases stayed unmatched. Germline CDR1 and CDR2: LGHNA and YSLEER. The CDR3 has 16 residues. CDR3 sequence (DNA): TGCGCCAGCAGCCAAGATCGCCTCTTAGCGGGTAGCGAGCAGTACTTC. It is translated as CASSQDRLLAGSEQYF.

This sequence joins TRBV4-3 and TRBJ1-5; D uncertain. Germline CDR1 is LGHNA and CDR2 is YSLEER. There are 15 residues in the CDR3. Between the trimmed V and J ends, which lost 0 bases and 7 bases, there was a span of 13 bases. The CDR3 protein is CASSQEIGLQQPQHF. For the CDR3, the DNA is TGCGCCAGCAGCCAAGAAATAGGGCTCCAACAGCCCCAGCATTTT.

This chain connects TRBV21-1 to TRBJ1-2; TRBD1 reflects the table's D call only, with no check against the DNA. TRBV21-1 is described as a pseudogene. This CDR3 has 16 amino acids. Written as DNA, the CDR3 is TGTGCCAGCAGCAAAGATAGGGGGCGAAGTCAAACGGGCTACACCTTC. This sequence encodes CASSKDRGRSQTGYTF.

The rearrangement joins TRBV19 to TRBJ1-3, with D unclear. Trimming removed 3 bases from V and 0 bases from J, with 9 bases in between. This CDR3 comprises 15 residues. Germline CDR1 and CDR2: LNHDA and SQIVND (reference sequence). CDR3: CASSIGPISGNTIYF. CDR3 DNA sequence: TGTGCCAGTAGTATCGGACCGATCTCTGGAAACACCATATATTTT.

The genes are TRBV5-1 and TRBJ1-1, with D uncertain. Germline CDR1 and CDR2: SGHRS and YFSETQ. The CDR3 is made up of 14 amino acids. The V end lost 5 bases, the J end lost 0 bases, and 11 bases lay between the germline ends. The chain's CDR3 is CASRVGNLNTEAFF. CDR3 bases: TGCGCCAGCAGGGTGGGCAACTTGAACACTGAAGCTTTCTTT. Filled out from reference TRBV5-1 and TRBJ1-1, the complete variable domain reads KAGVTQTPRYLIKTRGQQVTLSCSPISGHRSVSWYQQTPGQGLQFLFEYFSETQRNKGNFPGRFSGRQFSNSRSEMNVSTLELGDSALYLCASRVGNLNTEAFFGQGTRLTVV.

The chain carries TRBV19 and TRBJ2-1, with D unresolved. The germline CDR1 and CDR2 sequences are LNHDA and SQIVND (reference sequence). V was cut by 3 bases and J by 5 bases, with 14 bases left in between. The CDR3 is 15 amino acids. CDR3 residues: CASSMLLFYDNEQFF. The CDR3 nucleotides read TGTGCCAGTAGTATGCTCCTATTCTACGACAATGAGCAGTTCTTC.

V usage is TRBV7-3 and J usage is TRBJ1-1; D uncertain. This CDR3 has 13 residues. Trimming shortened V by 5 bases and J by 1 base, and 8 bases separated the two germline ends. Germline V gives CDR1 SGHTA, CDR2 FQGTGA. This CDR3 reads CASSREQNTEAFF. Written as DNA, the CDR3 is TGTGCCAGCAGCCGAGAGCAGAACACTGAAGCTTTCTTT.

The chain joins TRBV7-2 to TRBJ1-2; maybe TRBD1 (6 bases). Trimming shortened V by 5 bases and J by 8 bases, and 18 bases separated the two germline ends. This CDR3 has 14 amino acids. Germline CDR1 reads SGHTA; CDR2 reads FQGNSA. This CDR3 reads CASSPQHGGLGYTF. The CDR3 DNA reads as TGTGCCAGCAGCCCCCAACATGGGGGCCTGGGCTACACCTTC. Filled out from reference TRBV7-2 and TRBJ1-2, the complete variable domain reads GAGVSQSPSNKVTEKGKDVELRCDPISGHTALYWYRQSLGQGLEFLIYFQGNSAPDKSGLPSDRFSAERTGGSVSTLTIQRTQQEDSAVYLCASSPQHGGLGYTFGSGTRLTVV.

V and J are TRBV13 and TRBJ2-1; no firm D call. The CDR3 has 11 amino acids. V lost 6 bases and J 10 bases, leaving 10 bases between the germline ends. CDR1 is PRHDT and CDR2 is FYEKMQ in the germline V gene (reference sequence). CDR3 amino acids: CASSEWWEQFF. The CDR3 DNA sequence: TGTGCCAGCAGTGAATGGTGGGAGCAGTTCTTC.

The rearrangement uses TRBV7-3 and TRBJ2-7; TRBD1 matches 7 bases. V lost 4 bases, J lost 0 bases, and 15 bases stayed unmatched. Germline values: CDR1 SGHTA, CDR2 FQGTGA. This CDR3 is 18 amino acids long. CDR3 protein: CASSSDREYAESSYEQYF. CDR3 DNA: TGTGCCAGCAGCTCTGACAGGGAGTACGCGGAGAGCTCCTACGAGCAGTACTTC.

This clone occurred once. The chain employs TRBV4-3 and TRBJ1-2; a weak D match, TRBD1 (6 bases). Trimming took 0 bases from V and 5 from J, leaving 16 bases between them. CDR1 is LGHNA and CDR2 is YSLEER in the germline V gene. The CDR3 spans 16 residues. CDR3 coding DNA: TGCGCCAGCAGCCAAGATTGGGACATTCGGTTTTATGGCTACACCTTC. Amino acid sequence: CASSQDWDIRFYGYTF.

This rearrangement joins TRBV7-2 to TRBJ1-1; the match to TRBD1 covers 12 bases. The J segment lost 12 bases and the V segment lost 5 bases, leaving 7 bases of the junction unmatched. The length of the CDR3 is 13 residues. Germline V CDR1 and CDR2: SGHTA, FQGNSA. For the CDR3, the DNA is TGTGCCAGCAGCCCCCGGGACAGGGGGCGGTCTTTCTTT. Translated, it gives CASSPRDRGRSFF.

V is TRBV18 and J is TRBJ1-5; 7 nucleotides agree with TRBD1. After removal of 3 bases from V and 2 bases from J, the junction contained 4 bases not matched to a gene. This CDR3 is 15 amino acids long. The germline V gene encodes CDR1 KGHSH and CDR2 LQKENI. Here the CDR3 reads CASSPDREGNQPQHF. CDR3 coding DNA: TGTGCCAGCTCACCCGACAGGGAAGGCAATCAGCCCCAGCATTTT.

V is TRBV6-5 and J is TRBJ1-2; 9 bases match TRBD1. V lost 0 bases and J lost 8; bases outside the gene matches: 7. CDR3 size: 15 residues. Looked up from germline, CDR1 is MNHEY and CDR2 is SVGAGI. CDR3 loop: CASSYSGDRVYGYTF. For the CDR3, the DNA is TGTGCCAGCAGTTACTCGGGGGACAGGGTCTACGGCTACACCTTC.

This clone was detected once. The V call is TRBV15, the J call TRBJ1-4, with 7 bases aligning to TRBD1. Germline V gives CDR1 LNHNV, CDR2 YYDKDF (reference sequence). Trimming removed 3 bases from V and 3 bases from J; junction bases left unmatched: 4. The length of the CDR3 is 15 residues. CDR3 region: CATSSTTGANEKLFF. The CDR3 DNA is TGTGCCACCAGCAGTACAACAGGGGCTAATGAAAAACTGTTTTTT.

The chain carries TRBV11-2 and TRBJ2-7; D ambiguous. V lost 6 bases to trimming and J lost 1 base, with 19 bases between them. The CDR3 is made up of 16 amino acids. Germline loops: CDR1 SGHAT, CDR2 FQNNGV. CDR3 sequence reads: CASSPIRRASSYEQYF. CDR3 nucleotide sequence: TGTGCCAGCAGTCCTATCCGACGGGCCAGTTCCTACGAGCAGTACTTC.

The chain joins TRBV4-3 to TRBJ1-2; D uncertain. Trimming left V 3 bases short and J 3 bases short, with 2 bases between. This CDR3 has 11 residues. CDR1 LGHNA and CDR2 YSLEER come from the germline V gene. CDR3 DNA: TGCGCCAGCAGCCATCACTATGGCTACACCTTC. Protein sequence: CASSHHYGYTF.

This clone was picked up one time. The J gene is TRBJ1-5, the V gene TRBV18; a possible D gene is TRBD1 (6 bases). V was shortened by 3 bases and J by 4 bases, with 16 bases between the two germline ends. Per germline, CDR1 KGHSH and CDR2 LQKENI. The CDR3 is 16 amino acids. In DNA, the CDR3 is TGTGCCAGCTCACCTTTCGCCCAGGGGAAAAATCAGCCCCAGCATTTT. Its translation is CASSPFAQGKNQPQHF.